The clone carrying this T cell receptor beta chain has only a few counts. The data were taken from a study of Graves' ophthalmopathy and Graves' hyperthyroidism. V lost 3 bases, J lost 3 bases, and 9 bases stayed unmatched. The CDR3 loop spans 16 amino acids. The study amplified TCR beta CDR3 regions using RNA transcripts. The first-round RT-PCR employed HTBI primers together with the Qiagen OneStep RT-PCR kit. A multiplex PCR was then performed as the second round. TCRdb re-derived calls from the multiplex PCR reads in MiXCR, one entry per CDR3 protein. Among 620,000 or so distinct CDR3 sequences listed, approximately 22% were seen once.

The material sequenced was peripheral blood. This TCR was recovered from a woman aged 18-29 years with stable Graves' hyperthyroidism. Some clones in this sample may be carry-over from other donors' samples. This chain connects TRBV12-3 or TRBV12-4 to TRBJ2-3; the match to TRBD2 covers 7 bases. The CDR3 protein is CASSFGLADVTDTQYF. The CDR3 nucleotides are TGTGCCAGCAGTTTCGGCCTAGCGGACGTTACAGATACGCAGTATTTT.